The next 4 T cell receptor beta chains were all read from a single sample in a study of chemoradiotherapy in HPV16-positive cancers (dated by TCRdb to 2021 to 2024). The method behind the library was the immunoSEQ multiplex PCR assay. Here the immuneACCESS table is served through TCRdb, limited to in-frame sequences with V and J called. Missing clones are a known gap in these copies; in checked studies unresolved V genes cover under half, and the rest lacks a known reason. This sample has roughly 5,700 clones in its table, and roughly 84% of those were observed once. The top ten clones comprise around 9% of the sample. Source: tumor tissue, taken from a patient who underwent chemoradiotherapy. These TCRs come from a human donor with HPV-associated anogenital cancer.

The V and J genes are TRBV4-1 and TRBJ1-1; maybe TRBD1 (6 bases). The CDR3 runs to 13 residues. CDR1 MGHRA and CDR2 YSYEKL come from the germline V gene. V was shortened by 3 bases and J by 11 bases, with 16 bases between the two germline ends. The CDR3: CASSQDLGTNAFF. The DNA of the CDR3 is TGCGCCAGCAGCCAGGACCTCGGGACAAATGCTTTCTTT.

The V gene is TRBV7-2, the J gene TRBJ2-5; tentative D call: TRBD2 (6 bases). V shed 3 bases and J shed 1 base, with 12 bases lying between them. CDR3 length equals 15 residues. The germline V gene encodes CDR1 SGHTA and CDR2 FQGNSA. The CDR3 is CASSFAGTSQETQYF. The CDR3 DNA reads as TGTGCCAGCAGCTTTGCCGGGACTTCCCAAGAGACCCAGTACTTC. The variable domain in full, with the rest retrieved from reference TRBV7-2 and TRBJ2-5, is GAGVSQSPSNKVTEKGKDVELRCDPISGHTALYWYRQSLGQGLEFLIYFQGNSAPDKSGLPSDRFSAERTGGSVSTLTIQRTQQEDSAVYLCASSFAGTSQETQYFGPGTRLLVL.

The V call is TRBV7-9, the J call TRBJ1-1, with a tentative D call TRBD1 (6 bases). Trimming cost V 5 bases and J 5 bases, with 18 bases left between them. The CDR3 spans 15 residues. Germline loops: CDR1 SEHNR, CDR2 FQNEAQ (reference sequence). Here the CDR3 reads CASSPPLRQGTEAFF. The CDR3 region has the DNA TGTGCCAGCAGCCCGCCGTTGAGGCAGGGGACTGAAGCTTTCTTT.

The V gene is TRBV30, the J gene TRBJ2-4; possible D gene TRBD1, 5 bases. V was shortened by 5 bases and J by 3 bases, with 11 bases between the two germline ends. The germline V gene encodes CDR1 GTSNPN and CDR2 SVGIG (reference sequence). This CDR3 region has 13 residues. The CDR3 DNA reads as TGTGCCTGGGGACAAAATGGCAAAAACATTCAGTACTTC. Protein: CAWGQNGKNIQYF.